This T cell receptor (beta chain) was obtained from a study of graft-versus-host responses after intestinal transplantation. Overall study results and limits: Peak GvH clone levels in circulation were associated with early post-transplant HvG declines. Detected in recipient marrow were GvH clones, some of which were first observed in ileum or blood.

Germline V gene data show CDR1 as SGDLS and CDR2 as YYNGEE. Trimming at V came to 4 bases and at J to 9 bases, leaving 11 bases not matched to a gene. This CDR3 comprises 16 residues. Produced via immunoSEQ multiplex PCR; TCRdb's table is partial and in-frame only. This repertoire shows about 98,000 clones, about 84% found once; its top ten account for about 1.5%. A word on this clone: The target antigen is unknown.

The V gene is TRBV9, the J gene TRBJ2-1; 12 nucleotides line up with TRBD2. Sequenced material: PBMCs, taken 255 days after intestinal transplant. This sequence originates from a human patient who received an intestinal transplant, so some T cells may come from the graft donor. The CDR3, as DNA: TGTGCCAGCAGCCAGGGGGCTAGCGGGGGGGCCTCTGAGCAGTTCTTC. As protein: CASSQGASGGASEQFF.